These 19 T cell receptor beta chains originate from one sample sequenced in a study of T-cell reconstitution after alpha-beta-depleted transplantation in children. TCRbeta library construction was performed incorporating unique molecular identifiers. One entry per CDR3 protein, called by TCRdb with MiXCR from the PCR reads. The sample shows roughly 300,000 distinct CDR3 sequences, over 9% of them seen only once. The input for sequencing was PBMCs from the stem cell graft donor, taken from the stem cell graft. Receptor source: a human donor who donated a stem cell graft to a child with acute lymphoblastic leukemia.

This clonotype was detected a few times. The chain has TRBV29-1 and TRBJ2-1, with no clear D. Germline values: CDR1 SQVTM, CDR2 ANQGSEA. This CDR3 spans 13 amino acids. V shed 4 bases and J shed 5 bases, with 12 bases lying between them. The CDR3 is CSVGPRLNNEQFF. The CDR3 region has the DNA TGCAGCGTTGGACCGCGGTTGAACAATGAGCAGTTCTTC.

As concerns this clonotype: One base away lies a much larger clone, so this may be a sequencing read error. The rearrangement joins TRBV4-1 to TRBJ1-4; D gene ambiguous. There are 13 residues in the CDR3. Germline lookup yields CDR1 MGHRA and CDR2 YSYEKL. CDR3 sequence (DNA): TGCGCCAGCAGCCAAAACTCGGATGAAACACTGTTTTTT. Translation gives CASSQNSDETLFF.

The table lists this clonotype with a few counts. The chain uses TRBV7-3 and TRBJ1-5; D gene uncertain. The CDR3 sequence is 12 residues long. With 4 bases removed from V and 7 bases from J, the gap between germline ends came to 8 bases. Germline lookup yields CDR1 SGHTA and CDR2 FQGTGA. CDR3 nucleotide sequence: TGTGCCAGCAGCTCCCCGGGGCAGCCCCAGCATTTT. It yields the protein CASSSPGQPQHF.

This clonotype was picked up many times. The chain couples TRBV5-6 to TRBJ2-2; TRBD2 aligns across 9 bases. This CDR3 contains 17 residues. Germline V gene data show CDR1 as SGHDT and CDR2 as YYEEEE. With 1 base clipped from V and 6 bases from J, the junction kept 10 bases outside the gene matches. The CDR3 nucleotides read TGTGCCAGCAGCTTGCCGAGTAGCGGGAGAGCCTCCGGGGAGCTGTTTTTT. Translating it yields CASSLPSSGRASGELFF.

This clonotype was seen a handful of times. The rearrangement uses TRBV6-5 and TRBJ2-7; 7 bases fit TRBD1. The V gene end was trimmed by 2 bases and the J gene end by 6 bases; junction bases not matched to a gene: 1. Per the germline V gene, CDR1 is MNHEY and CDR2 is SVGAGI. There are 12 residues in the CDR3. The CDR3 DNA reads as TGTGCCAGCAGTTACAGGGGGCGCGAGCAGTACTTC. It codes for CASSYRGREQYF.

The chain joins TRBV30 to TRBJ2-7, with 11 bases fitting TRBD1. The V segment lost 5 bases and the J segment 9 bases; nucleotides outside the gene matches: 6. The CDR3 runs to 12 residues. Per the germline V gene, CDR1 is GTSNPN and CDR2 is SVGIG (reference sequence). CDR3 in DNA: TGTGCCTGGCGGACAGGGGGCGGTGGGCAGTACTTC. This translates into CAWRTGGGGQYF. Based on the CDR3 plus reference TRBV30 and TRBJ2-7, the full variable domain is SQTIHQWPATLVQPVGSPLSLECTVEGTSNPNLYWYRQAAGRGLQLLFYSVGIGQISSEVPQNLSASRPQDRQFILSSKKLLLSDSGFYLCAWRTGGGGQYFGPGTRLTVT.

The gene calls are TRBV20-1 and TRBJ2-1; D gene unclear. Trimming took 6 bases from V and 2 from J, leaving 17 bases between them. Germline V CDR1 and CDR2: DFQATT, SNEGSKA (reference sequence). CDR3 length: 15 amino acids. CDR3 amino acids: CSALIRLGTYNEQFF. The CDR3 nucleotides read TGCAGTGCCCTAATCCGGTTAGGCACCTACAATGAGCAGTTCTTC.

This clonotype was counted only a few times. The V and J genes are TRBV5-1 and TRBJ1-5; perhaps TRBD1 as D (5 bases). CDR3 length equals 14 residues. Per germline, CDR1 SGHRS and CDR2 YFSETQ. Trimming removed 0 bases at V and 6 bases at J, with 10 bases between. The CDR3 protein is CASSLDGGAQPQHF. DNA of the CDR3: TGCGCCAGCAGCTTGGACGGAGGGGCTCAGCCCCAGCATTTT.

This clonotype was recorded a few times. The chain recombines TRBV28 with TRBJ1-4; TRBD1 might be the D (5 bases). CDR1 is MDHEN, CDR2 SYDVKM, per germline. V lost 8 bases and J 7 bases, leaving 14 bases between the germline ends. CDR3 length: 13 residues. CDR3 region: CASRGDSPEKLFF. The CDR3 coding sequence is TGTGCCAGCCGCGGCGACAGCCCTGAAAAACTGTTTTTT.

This clonotype showed up just a few times. The V gene is TRBV29-1, the J gene TRBJ1-2, with 11 bases lining up with TRBD1. After removal of 1 base from V and 8 bases from J, the junction contained 15 bases not matched to a gene. The germline V gene has CDR1 SQVTM and CDR2 ANQGSEA. The CDR3 is 17 residues long. The DNA for the CDR3 is TGCAGCGTTGAAGCGTGGGACAGGGGGACGGTTTCTAGGGGCTACACCTTC. Translation: CSVEAWDRGTVSRGYTF.

This chain connects TRBV6-1 to TRBJ2-3; a possible D gene is TRBD2 (6 bases). The germline gives CDR1 MNHNS, CDR2 SASEGT. The CDR3 is 16 residues long. V gave up 6 bases and J gave up 6 bases, with 22 bases separating them. The CDR3 DNA is TGTGCCAGCAGGGACCCCGGGAGTGTTACCTCGGATACGCAGTATTTT. Its translation: CASRDPGSVTSDTQYF.

This clonotype has just a few counts. The chain links TRBV5-6 to TRBJ1-2, with 7 bases lining up with TRBD1. The CDR3 is made up of 15 amino acids. Trimming took 2 bases from V and 4 from J; bases not matched to a gene: 8. Per the germline V gene, CDR1 is SGHDT and CDR2 is YYEEEE. The chain's CDR3 is CASSFGTGVGYGYTF. The CDR3 DNA sequence: TGTGCCAGCAGCTTTGGAACAGGGGTCGGCTATGGCTACACCTTC.

The V call is TRBV7-2, the J call TRBJ2-7; 9 bases fit TRBD2. This CDR3 has 17 amino acids. The V gene end was trimmed by 4 bases and the J gene end by 2 bases; junction bases not matched to a gene: 12. The germline V gene has CDR1 SGHTA and CDR2 FQGNSA. CDR3 DNA sequence: TGTGCCAGCAGCTGGCGGCGGGCTAGCGGGACGACCTACGAGCAGTACTTC. Residues: CASSWRRASGTTYEQYF. Complete variable domain (other parts from reference TRBV7-2 and TRBJ2-7): GAGVSQSPSNKVTEKGKDVELRCDPISGHTALYWYRQSLGQGLEFLIYFQGNSAPDKSGLPSDRFSAERTGGSVSTLTIQRTQQEDSAVYLCASSWRRASGTTYEQYFGPGTRLTVT.

In its sample, this clonotype was seen once. The gene calls are TRBV5-4 and TRBJ2-1; no clear D gene. Trimming left V 0 bases short and J 2 bases short, with 6 bases between. Germline V lookup: CDR1 SGHNT, CDR2 YYREEE (reference sequence). The CDR3 spans 14 residues. The CDR3 nucleotides are TGTGCCAGCAGCTTGGTAGCAGCCTACAATGAGCAGTTCTTC. Its protein is CASSLVAAYNEQFF. Full variable domain (remainder filled in from reference TRBV5-4 and TRBJ2-1): ETGVTQSPTHLIKTRGQQVTLRCSSQSGHNTVSWYQQALGQGPQFIFQYYREEENGRGNFPPRFSGLQFPNYSSELNVNALELDDSALYLCASSLVAAYNEQFFGPGTRLTVL.

In its sample, this clonotype was seen a few times. This chain uses TRBV9 with TRBJ1-3, with D possibly TRBD1 on 5 matching bases. This CDR3 contains 16 residues. Trimming took 2 bases from V and 0 from J, leaving 12 bases between them. Germline loops: CDR1 SGDLS, CDR2 YYNGEE. CDR3 DNA: TGTGCCAGCAGCGTGAAACAGGATGGCTCTGGAAACACCATATATTTT. It specifies CASSVKQDGSGNTIYF. The full variable domain, with the rest looked up from reference TRBV9 and TRBJ1-3, is DSGVTQTPKHLITATGQRVTLRCSPRSGDLSVYWYQQSLDQGLQFLIQYYNGEERAKGNILERFSAQQFPDLHSELNLSSLELGDSALYFCASSVKQDGSGNTIYFGEGSWLTVV.

This clonotype was recorded once. The junction departs from the called germline gene at one end, perhaps through a read error. This chain connects TRBV12-3 or TRBV12-4 to TRBJ2-4, with 8 bases identical to TRBD2. The CDR3 spans 21 residues. DNA for the CDR3: TGTGCCAGCAGTTTGATACTATCGGAACTAGCGGAGCTAGGTACCAAAAACAGTCAGTACTTC. It specifies CASSLILSELAELGTKNSQYF.

This clonotype was seen repeatedly, ten times or more. The chain is built from TRBV12-3 or TRBV12-4 and TRBJ2-7, with 7 positions matching TRBD2. V dropped 2 bases and J dropped 1; count of bases not matched to a gene: 2. The CDR3 extends over 14 amino acids. The CDR3 nucleotides read TGTGCCAGCAGTTTAATAGCGGGTTCCTACGAGCAGTACTTC. Encoded protein: CASSLIAGSYEQYF.

The chain combines TRBV20-1 with TRBJ2-1; D possibly corresponds to TRBD2 (6 bases). Germline V gives CDR1 DFQATT, CDR2 SNEGSKA (reference sequence). This CDR3 region has 14 residues. V was cut by 6 bases and J by 2 bases, with 14 bases left in between. As DNA, the CDR3 is TGCAGTGCCAGTCCACGGACTACCTACAATGAGCAGTTCTTC. Protein sequence: CSASPRTTYNEQFF.

This chain links TRBV10-3 with TRBJ1-2; no clear D. The CDR3 length is 14 residues. Germline assignment: CDR1 ENHRY and CDR2 SYGVKD. Between the trimmed V and J ends, which lost 6 bases and 8 bases, there was a span of 19 bases. The CDR3 bases are TGTGCCATCAGCACCAGGACGCAGGTGGGCGGCTACACCTTC. Translation: CAISTRTQVGGYTF.